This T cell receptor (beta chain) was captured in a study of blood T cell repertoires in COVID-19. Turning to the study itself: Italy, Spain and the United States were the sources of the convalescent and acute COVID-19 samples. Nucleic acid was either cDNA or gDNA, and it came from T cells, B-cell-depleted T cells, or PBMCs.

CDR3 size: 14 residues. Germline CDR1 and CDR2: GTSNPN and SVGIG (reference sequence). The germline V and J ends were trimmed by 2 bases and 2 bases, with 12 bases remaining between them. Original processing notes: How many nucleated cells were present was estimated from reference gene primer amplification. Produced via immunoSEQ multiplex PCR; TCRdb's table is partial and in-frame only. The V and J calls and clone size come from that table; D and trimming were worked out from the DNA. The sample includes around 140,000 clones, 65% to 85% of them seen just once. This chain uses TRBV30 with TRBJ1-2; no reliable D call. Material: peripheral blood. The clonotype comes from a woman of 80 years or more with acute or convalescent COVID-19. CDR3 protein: CAWSPMRVNYGYTF. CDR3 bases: TGTGCCTGGAGTCCAATGAGGGTGAACTATGGCTACACCTTC.